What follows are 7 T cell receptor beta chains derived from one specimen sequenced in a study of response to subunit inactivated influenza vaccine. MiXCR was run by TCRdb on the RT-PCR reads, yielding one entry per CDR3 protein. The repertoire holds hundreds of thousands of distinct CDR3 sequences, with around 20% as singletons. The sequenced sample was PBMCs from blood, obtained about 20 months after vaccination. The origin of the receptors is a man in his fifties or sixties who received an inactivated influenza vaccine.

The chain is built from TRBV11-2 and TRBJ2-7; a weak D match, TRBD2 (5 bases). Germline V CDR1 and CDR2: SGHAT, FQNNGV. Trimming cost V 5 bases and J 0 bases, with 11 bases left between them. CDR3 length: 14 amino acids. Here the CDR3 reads CASSPSRGSYEQYF. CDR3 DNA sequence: TGTGCCAGCAGCCCCTCTCGGGGCTCCTACGAGCAGTACTTC.

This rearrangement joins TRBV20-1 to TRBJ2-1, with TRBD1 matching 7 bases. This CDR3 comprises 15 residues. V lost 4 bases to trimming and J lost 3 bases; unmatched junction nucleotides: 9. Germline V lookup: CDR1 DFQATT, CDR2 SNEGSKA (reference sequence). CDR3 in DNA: TGCAGTGCTATAGCTGGGACAGTTAACTACAATGAGCAGTTCTTC. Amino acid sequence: CSAIAGTVNYNEQFF.

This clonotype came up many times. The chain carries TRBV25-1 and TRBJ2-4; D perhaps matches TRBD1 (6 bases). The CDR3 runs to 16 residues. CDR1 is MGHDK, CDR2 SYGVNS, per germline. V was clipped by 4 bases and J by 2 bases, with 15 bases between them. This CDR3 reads CASSGIPGTPKNIQYF. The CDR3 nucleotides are TGTGCCAGCAGTGGGATCCCCGGGACACCCAAAAACATTCAGTACTTC.

The CDR3 is CASSSGAGADTQYF. CDR3 nucleotides: TGTGCCAGCAGCTCAGGAGCGGGGGCGGATACGCAGTATTTT. The chain is built from TRBV11-1 and TRBJ2-3; 8 nucleotides align to TRBD2. J lost 6 bases, V lost 4 bases, and 6 bases had no gene match. This CDR3 comprises 14 residues. CDR1 is SGHAT, CDR2 FQDESV, per germline (reference sequence). Full variable domain (missing parts from reference TRBV11-1 and TRBJ2-3): EAEVAQSPRYKITEKSQAVAFWCDPISGHATLYWYRQILGQGPELLVQFQDESVVDDSQLPKDRFSAERLKGVDSTLKIQPAELGDSAMYLCASSSGAGADTQYFGPGTRLTVL.

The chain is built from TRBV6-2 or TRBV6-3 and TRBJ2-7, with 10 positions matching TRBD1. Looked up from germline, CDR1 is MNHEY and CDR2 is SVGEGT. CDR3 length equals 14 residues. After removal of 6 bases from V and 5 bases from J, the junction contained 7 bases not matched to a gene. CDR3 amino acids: CASSLRDRGNEQYF. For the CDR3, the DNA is TGTGCCAGCAGCCTAAGGGACAGGGGCAACGAGCAGTACTTC.

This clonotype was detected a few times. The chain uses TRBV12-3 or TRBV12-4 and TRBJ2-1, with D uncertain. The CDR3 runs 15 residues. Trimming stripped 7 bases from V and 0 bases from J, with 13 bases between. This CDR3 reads CASTPDGSSYNEQFF. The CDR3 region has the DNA TGTGCCAGCACCCCGGACGGAAGCTCCTACAATGAGCAGTTCTTC.

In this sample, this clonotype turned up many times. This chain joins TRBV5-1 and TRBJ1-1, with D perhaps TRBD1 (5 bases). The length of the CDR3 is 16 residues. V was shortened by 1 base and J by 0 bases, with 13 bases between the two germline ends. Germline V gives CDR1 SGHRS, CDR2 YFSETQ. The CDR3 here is CASSLRGEGMNTEAFF. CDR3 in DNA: TGCGCCAGCAGCTTGCGAGGGGAGGGGATGAACACTGAAGCTTTCTTT.